This T cell receptor beta chain was identified in a study of regulatory T cells in long-lasting Graves disease. With iRepertoire HTBI primers and Arm-PCR of CDR3 regions, TCR beta libraries were built. TCRdb independently ran MiXCR on the multiplex PCR reads; one entry per CDR3 protein. Of 650,000 to 850,000 distinct CDR3 sequences in the sample, approximately 29% were seen once. CDR1 is SGHDN and CDR2 is FVKESK in the germline V gene. Trimming took off 2 bases at V and 6 bases at J, with 11 bases between the two ends. The CDR3 sequence is 13 residues long. Time point described: persistent/refractory GD, antithyroid drugs over 5 years with positive TRAb. TCR sequences were obtained from RNA taken from PBMCs.

This receptor was identified in a female donor with Graves disease. The chain links TRBV14 to TRBJ2-7; D is undetermined. This sample comprised peripheral blood mononuclear cells (PBMCs), obtained when the disease was refractory, from a patient treated with antithyroid drugs. CDR3 in DNA: TGTGCCAGCAGCCAAATTCTAGGCGGCGAGCAGTACTTC. This encodes CASSQILGGEQYF.